Each of the 32 T cell receptor beta chains below was sequenced from the same sample in a study of blood T cell repertoires in COVID-19. Assay: immunoSEQ multiplex PCR; the TCRdb copy retains only in-frame clones and omits some. There are roughly 46,000 clones in the sample; approximately 90% occur only once, and over 7.5% lies in the top ten. Material for sequencing was peripheral blood. These receptors all come from a man aged 45 to 65 with active COVID-19.

J is TRBJ1-6 and V is TRBV7-9; D remains unclear. Germline CDR1 and CDR2: SEHNR and FQNEAQ (reference sequence). This CDR3 region has 13 residues. Trimming cost V 2 bases and J 7 bases, with 6 bases left between them. Here the CDR3 reads CASSLSQNSPLHF. CDR3 in DNA: TGTGCCAGCAGCTTATCCCAGAATTCACCCCTCCACTTT.

This CDR3 reads CASGLVLGPRNYQPQHF. The CDR3 DNA follows: TGTGCTAGTGGTTTGGTACTGGGGCCCCGAAATTATCAGCCCCAGCATTTT. The chain joins TRBV12-5 to TRBJ1-5, with D tentatively TRBD1 (5 bases). CDR1 is LGHNT, CDR2 FRNRAP, per germline. V lost 0 bases and J 5 bases, leaving 17 bases between the germline ends. The CDR3 totals 17 residues.

V and J are TRBV12-3 or TRBV12-4 and TRBJ1-1, with a possible D match to TRBD1 (5 bases). The CDR3 extends over 13 amino acids. The V and J ends lost 3 bases and 7 bases respectively, with 12 bases between them. The CDR3 region is CASSFSVGGEAFF. In DNA form, the CDR3 reads TGTGCCAGCAGTTTCTCTGTCGGGGGTGAAGCTTTCTTT.

V and J are TRBV12-3 or TRBV12-4 and TRBJ1-2; D is perhaps TRBD1 (6 bases). This CDR3 comprises 13 residues. The ends were cut back, 5 bases at V and 1 base at J, with 8 bases in the middle. In DNA form, the CDR3 reads TGTGCCAGCAGTCCGGACAGTAACTATGGCTACACCTTC. Its translation: CASSPDSNYGYTF.

This chain uses TRBV18 with TRBJ1-1; 7 bases line up with TRBD1. Trimming removed 8 bases from V and 5 bases from J; junction bases left unmatched: 8. CDR1 KGHSH and CDR2 LQKENI come from the germline V gene. The CDR3 is made up of 13 amino acids. For the CDR3, the DNA is TGTGCCAGCCGTCCTGGACAGGAAACTGAAGCTTTCTTT. Amino acid sequence: CASRPGQETEAFF.

This rearrangement joins TRBV6-1 to TRBJ2-1, with 10 nucleotides matching TRBD2. V lost 0 bases, J lost 6 bases, and 8 bases stayed unmatched. This CDR3 spans 17 amino acids. Germline CDR1 MNHNS, CDR2 SASEGT. For the CDR3, the DNA is TGTGCCAGCAGTGAAGCGCGAGCGGGAGGGTGGCTCAATGAGCAGTTCTTC. It is translated as CASSEARAGGWLNEQFF.

The chain recombines TRBV27 with TRBJ2-3; 7 nucleotides match TRBD2. Trimming took 3 bases from V and 4 from J; bases not matched to a gene: 10. Germline-derived CDR1 and CDR2 are MNHEY and SMNVEV (reference sequence). The length of the CDR3 is 16 residues. CDR3: CASSLASGQRADTQYF. The CDR3 DNA follows: TGTGCCAGCAGTTTGGCTAGCGGACAACGAGCAGATACGCAGTATTTT.

V is TRBV7-7 and J is TRBJ1-4; D is possibly TRBD1 (5 bases). The CDR3 loop spans 14 amino acids. V shed 5 bases and J shed 7 bases, with 14 bases lying between them. Germline assignment: CDR1 SSHAT and CDR2 FNYEAQ (reference sequence). CDR3 in amino acids: CASSLDTMSEKLFF. In DNA, the CDR3 is TGTGCCAGCAGCCTGGACACTATGAGTGAAAAACTGTTTTTT.

This rearrangement joins TRBV6-5 to TRBJ1-1; 11 nucleotides align to TRBD1. The V and J ends lost 2 bases and 5 bases, in that order; junction bases with no gene match: 7. The CDR3 consists of 16 residues. CDR1 is MNHEY and CDR2 is SVGAGI in the germline V gene. CDR3 nucleotides: TGTGCCAGCAGTTACCTTCCGGGACAGGGGGGGACTGAAGCTTTCTTT. Amino acids: CASSYLPGQGGTEAFF.

V usage is TRBV6-1 and J usage is TRBJ2-4; 9 nucleotides match TRBD1. CDR1 is MNHNS, CDR2 SASEGT, per germline. This CDR3 contains 18 residues. Trimming cost V 4 bases and J 0 bases; bases outside gene matches: 10. The DNA of the CDR3 is TGTGCCAGCAGTGGCCCTGACAGGGGGTACTTAGCCAAAAACATTCAGTACTTC. Its protein product is CASSGPDRGYLAKNIQYF.

This clone is medium-sized in the sample. This sequence joins TRBV4-1 and TRBJ1-2; D is uncertain. This CDR3 comprises 13 residues. Germline-derived CDR1 and CDR2 are MGHRA and YSYEKL. Trimming took off 1 base at V and 3 bases at J, with 6 bases between the two ends. CDR3 in DNA: TGCGCCAGCAGCCAAGGTCCATACTATGGCTACACCTTC. Protein: CASSQGPYYGYTF.

This CDR3 is CASRSRTGKNGYTF. The CDR3 nucleotides read TGTGCAAGTCGCTCCCGGACAGGCAAAAATGGCTACACCTTC. J is TRBJ1-2 and V is TRBV12-2; the D call TRBD1 from the table was never checked on the DNA. TRBV12-2 is labeled a pseudogene. The CDR3 spans 14 residues.

The chain joins TRBV18 to TRBJ2-1, with TRBD2 matching 10 bases. Trimming at V came to 3 bases and at J to 9 bases, leaving 5 bases not matched to a gene. This CDR3 is 14 amino acids long. Germline V gives CDR1 KGHSH, CDR2 LQKENI. CDR3 region: CASSPSGLAVEQFF. The CDR3 DNA sequence: TGTGCCAGCTCACCGTCTGGACTAGCGGTTGAGCAGTTCTTC.

The rearrangement links TRBV7-2 to TRBJ2-6; D possibly corresponds to TRBD1 (5 bases). Germline V gene sequence: CDR1 SGHTA, CDR2 FQGNSA. V was cut by 5 bases and J by 2 bases, with 10 bases left in between. This CDR3 is built from 15 residues. The CDR3, as DNA: TGTGCCAGCAGCCCCCAGGGTACTGGGGCCAACGTCCTGACTTTC. Protein: CASSPQGTGANVLTF. Together with reference TRBV7-2 and TRBJ2-6, the CDR3 gives the full variable domain: GAGVSQSPSNKVTEKGKDVELRCDPISGHTALYWYRQSLGQGLEFLIYFQGNSAPDKSGLPSDRFSAERTGGSVSTLTIQRTQQEDSAVYLCASSPQGTGANVLTFGAGSRLTVL.

The chain carries TRBV5-4 and TRBJ2-7; 13 bases are shared with TRBD2. Germline V gene lookup returns CDR1 SGHNT and CDR2 YYREEE (reference sequence). CDR3 length: 16 residues. V was pared by 4 bases and J by 5 bases, with 9 bases of the junction left unmatched. CDR3 in DNA: TGTGCCAGCAGCCAAGGACTAGCGGGAGTCATCGACGAGCAGTACTTC. Translated: CASSQGLAGVIDEQYF.

The chain carries TRBV27 and TRBJ1-5; perhaps TRBD1 as D (6 bases). Between the trimmed V and J ends, which lost 3 bases and 2 bases, there was a span of 14 bases. The CDR3 is 16 amino acids. CDR1 is MNHEY, CDR2 SMNVEV, per germline (reference sequence). The CDR3 DNA follows: TGTGCCAGCAGTTTCACAGGGAAGGGGGGCAATCAGCCCCAGCATTTT. Amino acids: CASSFTGKGGNQPQHF.

The rearrangement links TRBV19 to TRBJ2-3; 8 bases line up with TRBD1. V lost 5 bases and J lost 2; bases outside the gene matches: 6. The CDR3 consists of 15 residues. Germline values: CDR1 LNHDA, CDR2 SQIVND (reference sequence). The CDR3 DNA is TGTGCCAGTAGTTCAGGGGGCGTTTACACAGATACGCAGTATTTT. It specifies CASSSGGVYTDTQYF.

This chain links TRBV11-2 with TRBJ1-3; the match to TRBD1 covers 8 bases. Germline-derived CDR1 and CDR2 are SGHAT and FQNNGV. The length of the CDR3 is 17 residues. The V segment lost 3 bases and the J segment 0 bases; nucleotides outside the gene matches: 7. The CDR3 loop is CASSLANRGGSGNTIYF. The CDR3 region has the DNA TGTGCCAGCAGCTTGGCGAACAGGGGGGGCTCTGGAAACACCATATATTTT.

This clone was seen a few times. The chain links TRBV4-3 to TRBJ2-7, with TRBD2 matching 7 bases. V was pared by 4 bases and J by 6 bases, with 9 bases of the junction left unmatched. This CDR3 spans 14 amino acids. The germline gives CDR1 LGHNA, CDR2 YSLEER. This chain's CDR3 is CASSPNSGEGEQYF. The CDR3 bases are TGCGCCAGCAGCCCTAATTCGGGGGAGGGCGAGCAGTACTTC.

V and J are TRBV19 and TRBJ2-3, with D maybe TRBD2 (5 bases). Per germline, CDR1 LNHDA and CDR2 SQIVND (reference sequence). Deletions cut 0 bases from V and 4 bases from J, with 11 bases between. There are 15 residues in the CDR3. In nucleotides, the CDR3 is TGTGCCAGTAGTATAGATCCTGAGGGCGCAGATACGCAGTATTTT. This sequence encodes CASSIDPEGADTQYF.

The chain combines TRBV27 with TRBJ1-1, with D perhaps matching TRBD1 (5 bases). Germline-derived CDR1 and CDR2 are MNHEY and SMNVEV (reference sequence). V dropped 3 bases and J dropped 8 bases, with 13 bases sitting between them. CDR3 length equals 13 residues. The CDR3, as DNA: TGTGCCAGCAGTTTTGGCCAGGGCGCGGAAGCTTTCTTT. Residues: CASSFGQGAEAFF.

The gene calls are TRBV12-5 and TRBJ2-7; 10 bases fit TRBD1. This CDR3 region has 14 residues. The V gene's germline CDR1 is LGHNT and CDR2 FRNRAP. With V trimmed by 6 bases and J by 7 bases, 9 bases remained unmatched. The CDR3 nucleotides are TGTGCTAGTGGCCGCGGACAGGGGGGTGAAGAGCAGTACTTC. Protein product: CASGRGQGGEEQYF.

V usage is TRBV19 and J usage is TRBJ1-2; 9 bases match TRBD1. V gave up 2 bases and J gave up 7 bases; unmatched junction bases: 14. CDR1 and CDR2 from the germline V gene are LNHDA and SQIVND (reference sequence). CDR3 length equals 17 residues. The CDR3 sequence is CASSIIQGATVGFGYTF. In nucleotides, the CDR3 is TGTGCCAGTAGTATAATACAGGGGGCCACGGTCGGGTTTGGCTACACCTTC.

This rearrangement joins TRBV5-1 to TRBJ1-1; 9 bases align to TRBD1. Germline assignment: CDR1 SGHRS and CDR2 YFSETQ. The CDR3 totals 15 residues. V dropped 4 bases and J dropped 3; count of bases not matched to a gene: 7. CDR3 in DNA: TGCGCCAGCAGCCCTTCGACAGGGGGTTACACTGAAGCTTTCTTT. Protein product: CASSPSTGGYTEAFF.

The CDR3 reads CASSGGLANEKLFF. In DNA form, the CDR3 reads TGTGCCAGCTCCGGGGGTCTCGCTAATGAAAAACTGTTTTTT. V and J are TRBV18 and TRBJ1-4; the D gene is possibly TRBD1 (5 bases). Germline V gene lookup returns CDR1 KGHSH and CDR2 LQKENI. V lost 6 bases, J lost 3 bases, and 11 bases lay in between. This CDR3 has 14 amino acids.

This chain uses TRBV2 with TRBJ2-1; D is perhaps TRBD2 (6 bases). CDR3 size: 16 residues. Trimming removed 8 bases at V and 0 bases at J, with 17 bases between. The germline V gene encodes CDR1 SNHLY and CDR2 FYNNEI. The CDR3 nucleotides are TGTGCCAGCCTTTGGGGGAGGACGGGCTCCTACAATGAGCAGTTCTTC. This encodes CASLWGRTGSYNEQFF.

Only a few counts were recorded for this clone. The V gene is TRBV28, the J gene TRBJ2-2, with TRBD1 matching 11 bases. From germline, CDR1 is MDHEN and CDR2 SYDVKM. This CDR3 region has 15 residues. V trimming: 7 bases; J trimming: 5 bases; junction bases outside the gene matches: 6. The CDR3 DNA is TGTGCCAGCACCCCGGGACAGGGGGAAACCGGGGAGCTGTTTTTT. Translated, it gives CASTPGQGETGELFF.

The chain joins TRBV7-5 to TRBJ1-1. TRBV7-5 is noted as a pseudogene. This CDR3 is 15 amino acids long. In nucleotides, the CDR3 is TGTGCCAGAAGCCTCACCGGATTCGGGTACACTGAAGCTTTCTTT. Protein product: CARSLTGFGYTEAFF.

The chain links TRBV7-2 to TRBJ2-2; the D gene is possibly TRBD2 (6 bases). The CDR3 covers 16 residues. Per the germline V gene, CDR1 is SGHTA and CDR2 is FQGNSA. V lost 5 bases and J lost 0, with 13 bases in between. DNA for the CDR3: TGTGCCAGCAGCCAAGTCGGGGGAGCGAACACCGGGGAGCTGTTTTTT. It codes for CASSQVGGANTGELFF.

The V call is TRBV9, the J call TRBJ2-3; 10 bases are shared with TRBD2. This CDR3 is 16 amino acids long. V lost 0 bases and J lost 4; bases outside the gene matches: 5. Germline CDR1 is SGDLS and CDR2 is YYNGEE. CDR3 in DNA: TGTGCCAGCAGCGTAGCAGCGGGGGGGCCTTCAGATACGCAGTATTTT. It specifies CASSVAAGGPSDTQYF.

The chain uses TRBV30 and TRBJ2-5; 8 bases match TRBD1. Germline trimming cut 1 base from V and 7 bases from J; bases unmatched to any gene: 2. The CDR3 consists of 12 residues. Germline CDR1 reads GTSNPN; CDR2 reads SVGIG (reference sequence). DNA of the CDR3: TGTGCCTGGAGTGGACAGGGGCGGACCCAGTACTTC. It is translated as CAWSGQGRTQYF. The variable domain in full, completed from reference TRBV30 and TRBJ2-5, reads SQTIHQWPATLVQPVGSPLSLECTVEGTSNPNLYWYRQAAGRGLQLLFYSVGIGQISSEVPQNLSASRPQDRQFILSSKKLLLSDSGFYLCAWSGQGRTQYFGPGTRLLVL.

The V gene is TRBV30, the J gene TRBJ2-7, with TRBD1 matching over 9 bases. V was clipped by 8 bases and J by 6 bases; unmatched bases: 14. The CDR3 loop spans 14 amino acids. Germline assignment: CDR1 GTSNPN and CDR2 SVGIG (reference sequence). The CDR3 sequence is CAQVSGTGFGEQYF. DNA for the CDR3: TGTGCCCAGGTCTCCGGGACAGGGTTTGGCGAGCAGTACTTC. Complete variable domain (other parts from reference TRBV30 and TRBJ2-7): SQTIHQWPATLVQPVGSPLSLECTVEGTSNPNLYWYRQAAGRGLQLLFYSVGIGQISSEVPQNLSASRPQDRQFILSSKKLLLSDSGFYLCAQVSGTGFGEQYFGPGTRLTVT.